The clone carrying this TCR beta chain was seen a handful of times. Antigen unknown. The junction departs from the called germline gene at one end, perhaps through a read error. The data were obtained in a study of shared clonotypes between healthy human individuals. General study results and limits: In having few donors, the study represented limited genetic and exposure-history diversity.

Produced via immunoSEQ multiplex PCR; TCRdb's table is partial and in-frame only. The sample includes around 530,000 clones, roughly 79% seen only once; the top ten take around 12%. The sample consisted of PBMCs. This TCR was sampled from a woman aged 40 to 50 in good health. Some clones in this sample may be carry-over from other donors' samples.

CDR3 DNA sequence: TGCGCCAGCAGCCAATTTGCGGGGCCCTACGAGCAGTACTTC. It specifies CASSQFAGPYEQYF. The V call is TRBV5-4, the J call TRBJ2-7; TRBD2 might be the D (6 bases). The CDR3 runs 14 residues. The germline CDR1 and CDR2 sequences are SGHNT and YYREEE (reference sequence).